The entry below describes one T cell receptor (beta chain). The antigen it binds to is not known. It has no much larger one-base neighbor in the sample; base qualities were not kept. PBMCs were isolated by Ficoll-Paque density gradient centrifugation. This specimen comes from a study of T-cell memory formation after mild COVID-19 (dated by TCRdb to about 2021). Notes on the research overall: Most TCR sequence clusters were specific to one of the two donors. Longitudinal TCRalpha and TCRbeta repertoire sequencing tracked T-cell clones expanding and contracting after mild COVID-19 in a couple of donors. The cohort was made up of two young adult volunteers, one female and one male, who were previously healthy.

Results and caveats for the whole study, not just this receptor: Contracting CD4+ clones appeared mostly in the CM and EM memory subsets, whereas CD8+ clones were enriched in EMRA. Some responding clones were detected in pre-infection memory, suggesting pre-existing cross-reactive memory T cells joined the SARS-CoV-2 response. The study covered only a couple of mild cases, and larger cohorts including severe cases with pre-infection samples were considered necessary. Clones that contracted from day 15 to 85 showed balanced CD4/CD8 phenotypes, whereas a second wave of clones that expanded from day 15 to 37 leaned towards CD4+. The second-wave clones that peaked on day 37 were not confirmed to be SARS-CoV-2 specific.

Sequenced on an Illumina NovaSeq 6000. cDNA libraries for TCRalpha and TCRbeta were prepared by 5'RACE using constant-segment primers, with sample barcodes and unique molecular identifiers added. RNA was extracted from every sample with Trizol reagent. Amplification of the libraries took two PCR steps, and the second step added a second sample barcode plus Illumina TruSeq adapters. The libraries were sequenced on an Illumina NovaSeq using 2 x 150 bp paired-end reads. The study's own analysis went as follows. Reads were demultiplexed and collapsed into UMI-guided consensus sequences with migec v1.2.7. Using mixcr v2.1.11, UMI consensuses were aligned to TRA and TRB V and J templates and then assembled into clonotypes. A clonotype was counted as expanded or contracted only if both edgeR and NoisET called the change significant, with noise models trained on biological replicates. edgeR calls used a false discovery rate-adjusted p below 0.01 and a log2 fold-change threshold of 1. As an exploratory analysis of dynamics, PCA with hierarchical clustering was applied to max-normalized trajectories of the 1000 most abundant clonotypes. Each responding clone was given a CD4 or CD8 phenotype based on the CD4+ and CD8+ repertoires, which had been sequenced separately. Using fastp at Q25 and MiXCR, TCRdb reprocessed the public reads and kept productive beta chains. CDR3 protein sequences are deduplicated, and each keeps its most common genes and DNA. Here the V and J calls rest on TCRdb's processing, not on the authors' analysis. The table for this sample lists roughly 340,000 distinct CDR3 sequences; 15% to 20% of them were counted only once. Of the sample, about a fifth is held by the ten largest clones.

Trimming takes 2 bases off V and 6 bases off J; junction bases not matched to a gene: 6. The CDR3 covers 15 residues, taking in both the cysteine and the phenylalanine. The only DNA kept is the CDR3, 45 bases in frame from the first base. What was sequenced was PBMCs or a T cell subset sorted from them (not recorded which). The source of this sequence is a man between 18 and 29 years old who had mild COVID-19 (a few samples of this study predate the infection). The sample titles of this study are shuffled in the database, so cell type and time point are left out; the donor was told from shared clones. The rearrangement combines TRBV12-3 or TRBV12-4 with TRBJ2-3; 9 middle bases align to TRBD2. The nucleotide sequence reads TGTGCCAGCAGTTTACCCCGGGCGGGGGGGGATACGCAGTATTTT. Translated, this gives CASSLPRAGGDTQYF.